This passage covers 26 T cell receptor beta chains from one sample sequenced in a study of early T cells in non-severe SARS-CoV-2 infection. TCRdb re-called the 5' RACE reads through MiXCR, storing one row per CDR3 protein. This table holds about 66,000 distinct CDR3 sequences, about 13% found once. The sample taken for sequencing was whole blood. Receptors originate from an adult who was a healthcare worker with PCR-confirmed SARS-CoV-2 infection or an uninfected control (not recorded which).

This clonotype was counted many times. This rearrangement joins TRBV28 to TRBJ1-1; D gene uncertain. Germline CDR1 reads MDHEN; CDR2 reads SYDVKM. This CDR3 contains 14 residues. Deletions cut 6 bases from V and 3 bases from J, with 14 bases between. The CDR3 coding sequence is TGTGCCAGCAGCCTAGGGTTATCAGACACTGAAGCTTTCTTT. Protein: CASSLGLSDTEAFF.

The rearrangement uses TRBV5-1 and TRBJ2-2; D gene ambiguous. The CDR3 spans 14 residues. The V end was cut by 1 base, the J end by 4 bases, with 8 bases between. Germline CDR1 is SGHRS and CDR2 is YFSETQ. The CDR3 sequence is CASSLQWATGELFF. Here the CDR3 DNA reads TGCGCCAGCAGCTTGCAGTGGGCCACCGGGGAGCTGTTTTTT.

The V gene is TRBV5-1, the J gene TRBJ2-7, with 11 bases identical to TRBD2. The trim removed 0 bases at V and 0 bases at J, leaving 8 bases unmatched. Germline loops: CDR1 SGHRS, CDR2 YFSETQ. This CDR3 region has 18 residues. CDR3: CASSLETSGARSSYEQYF. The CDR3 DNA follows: TGCGCCAGCAGCTTGGAGACTAGCGGGGCCCGAAGCTCCTACGAGCAGTACTTC. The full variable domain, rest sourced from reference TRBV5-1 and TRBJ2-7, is KAGVTQTPRYLIKTRGQQVTLSCSPISGHRSVSWYQQTPGQGLQFLFEYFSETQRNKGNFPGRFSGRQFSNSRSEMNVSTLELGDSALYLCASSLETSGARSSYEQYFGPGTRLTVT.

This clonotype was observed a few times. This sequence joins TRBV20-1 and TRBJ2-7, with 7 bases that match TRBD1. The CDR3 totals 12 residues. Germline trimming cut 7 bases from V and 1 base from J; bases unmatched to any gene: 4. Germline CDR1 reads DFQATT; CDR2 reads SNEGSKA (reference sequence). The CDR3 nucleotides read TGCAGTGGCTGGGACAGTTCCTACGAGCAGTACTTC. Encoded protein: CSGWDSSYEQYF.

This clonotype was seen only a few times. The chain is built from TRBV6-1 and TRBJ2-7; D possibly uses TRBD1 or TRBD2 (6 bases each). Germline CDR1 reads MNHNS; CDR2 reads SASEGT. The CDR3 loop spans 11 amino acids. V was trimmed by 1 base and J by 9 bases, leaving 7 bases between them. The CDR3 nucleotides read TGTGCCAGCAGTGAAGAGGGGGGGCAGTACTTC. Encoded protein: CASSEEGGQYF.

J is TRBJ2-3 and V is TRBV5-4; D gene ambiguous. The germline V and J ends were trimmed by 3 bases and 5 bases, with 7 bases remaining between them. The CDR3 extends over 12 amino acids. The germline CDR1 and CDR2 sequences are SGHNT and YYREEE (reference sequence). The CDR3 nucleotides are TGTGCCAGCAGCTACACGAGAGATACGCAGTATTTT. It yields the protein CASSYTRDTQYF.

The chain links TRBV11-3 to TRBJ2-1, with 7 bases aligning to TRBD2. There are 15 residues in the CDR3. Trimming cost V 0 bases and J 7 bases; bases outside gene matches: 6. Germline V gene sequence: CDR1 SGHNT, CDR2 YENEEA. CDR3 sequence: CASSLDTGGRNEQFF. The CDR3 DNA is TGTGCCAGCAGCTTAGATACGGGAGGCAGAAATGAGCAGTTCTTC.

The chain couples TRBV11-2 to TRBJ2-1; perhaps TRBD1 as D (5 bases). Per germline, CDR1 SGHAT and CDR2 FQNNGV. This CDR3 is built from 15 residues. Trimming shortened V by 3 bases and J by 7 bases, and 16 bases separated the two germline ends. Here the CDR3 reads CASSFTGFRQNEQFF. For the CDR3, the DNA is TGTGCCAGCAGCTTCACAGGCTTTAGACAGAATGAGCAGTTCTTC.

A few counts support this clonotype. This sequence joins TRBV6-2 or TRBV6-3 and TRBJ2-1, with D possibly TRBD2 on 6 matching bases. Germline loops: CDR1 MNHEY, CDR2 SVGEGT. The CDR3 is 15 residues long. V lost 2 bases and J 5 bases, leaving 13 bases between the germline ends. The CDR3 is CASSYNVGGNNEQFF. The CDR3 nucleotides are TGTGCCAGCAGTTACAATGTCGGCGGGAACAATGAGCAGTTCTTC.

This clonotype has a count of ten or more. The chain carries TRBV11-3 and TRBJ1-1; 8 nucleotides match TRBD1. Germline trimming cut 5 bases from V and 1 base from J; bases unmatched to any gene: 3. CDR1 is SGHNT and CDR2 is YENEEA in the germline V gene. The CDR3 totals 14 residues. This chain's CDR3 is CASSLGTGNTEAFF. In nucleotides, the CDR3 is TGTGCCAGCAGCCTTGGGACAGGGAACACTGAAGCTTTCTTT. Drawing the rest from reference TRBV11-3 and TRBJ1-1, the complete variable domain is EAGVVQSPRYKIIEKKQPVAFWCNPISGHNTLYWYLQNLGQGPELLIRYENEEAVDDSQLPKDRFSAERLKGVDSTLKIQPAELGDSAVYLCASSLGTGNTEAFFGQGTRLTVV.

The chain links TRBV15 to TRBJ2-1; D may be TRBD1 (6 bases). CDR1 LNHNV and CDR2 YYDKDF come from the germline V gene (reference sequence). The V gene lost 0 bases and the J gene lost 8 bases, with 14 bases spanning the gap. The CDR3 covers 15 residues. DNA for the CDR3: TGTGCCACCAGCAGAGATATCGGCAGGGGCCATGAGCAGTTCTTC. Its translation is CATSRDIGRGHEQFF. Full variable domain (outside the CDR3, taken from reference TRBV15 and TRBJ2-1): DAMVIQNPRYQVTQFGKPVTLSCSQTLNHNVMYWYQQKSSQAPKLLFHYYDKDFNNEADTPDNFQSRRPNTSFCFLDIRSPGLGDTAMYLCATSRDIGRGHEQFFGPGTRLTVL.

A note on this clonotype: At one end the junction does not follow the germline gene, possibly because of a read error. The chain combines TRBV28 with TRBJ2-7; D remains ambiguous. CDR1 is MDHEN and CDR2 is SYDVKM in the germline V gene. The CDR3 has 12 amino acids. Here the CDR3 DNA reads TGTGCCAGCAGTCTTGGACCCGCAAGTAGTTGGTTC. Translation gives CASSLGPASSWF.

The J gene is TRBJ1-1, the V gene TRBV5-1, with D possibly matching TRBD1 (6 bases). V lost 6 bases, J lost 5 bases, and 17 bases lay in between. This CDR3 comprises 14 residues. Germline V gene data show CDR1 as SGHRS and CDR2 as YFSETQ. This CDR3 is CASKQGRAHTEAFF. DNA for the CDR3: TGCGCCAGCAAACAGGGCAGGGCGCATACTGAAGCTTTCTTT.

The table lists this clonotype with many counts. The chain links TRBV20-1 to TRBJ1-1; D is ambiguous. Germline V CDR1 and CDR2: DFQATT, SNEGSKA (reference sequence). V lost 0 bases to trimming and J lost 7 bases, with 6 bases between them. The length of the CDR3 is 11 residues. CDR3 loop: CSARDPNEAFF. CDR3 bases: TGCAGTGCTAGAGATCCGAATGAAGCTTTCTTT.

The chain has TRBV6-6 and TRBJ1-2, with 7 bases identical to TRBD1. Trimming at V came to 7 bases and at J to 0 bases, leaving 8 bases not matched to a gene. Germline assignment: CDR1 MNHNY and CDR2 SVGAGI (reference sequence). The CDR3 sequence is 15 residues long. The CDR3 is CASIRTGGSNYGYTF. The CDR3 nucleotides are TGTGCCAGCATCCGGACAGGCGGTTCTAACTATGGCTACACCTTC.

CDR3 loop: CASSPSRAGYGYTF. Here the CDR3 DNA reads TGTGCCAGCAGCCCGAGCCGGGCCGGCTATGGCTACACCTTC. V gene TRBV7-6 combines with J gene TRBJ1-2, with no clear D. Trimming left V 5 bases short and J 4 bases short, with 14 bases between. The CDR3 extends over 14 amino acids. The germline V gene has CDR1 SGHVS and CDR2 FNYEAQ.

The CDR3 region has the DNA TGTGCCAGCAGTTTAGGAGAAACAGGACGGAAGTTCTTC. It yields the protein CASSLGETGRKFF. The rearrangement uses TRBV28 and TRBJ2-1; weak D call: TRBD1 (5 bases). Germline CDR1 is MDHEN and CDR2 is SYDVKM. The CDR3 is 13 amino acids. The germline V and J ends were trimmed by 2 bases and 14 bases, with 16 bases remaining between them.

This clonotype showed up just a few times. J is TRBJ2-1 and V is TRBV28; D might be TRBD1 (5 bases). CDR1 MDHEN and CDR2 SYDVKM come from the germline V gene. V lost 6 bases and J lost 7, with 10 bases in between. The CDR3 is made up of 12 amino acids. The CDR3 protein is CASRSGRNEQFF. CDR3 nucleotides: TGTGCCAGCAGATCAGGGCGGAATGAGCAGTTCTTC. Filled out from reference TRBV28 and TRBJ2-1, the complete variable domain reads DVKVTQSSRYLVKRTGEKVFLECVQDMDHENMFWYRQDPGLGLRLIYFSYDVKMKEKGDIPEGYSVSREKKERFSLILESASTNQTSMYLCASRSGRNEQFFGPGTRLTVL.

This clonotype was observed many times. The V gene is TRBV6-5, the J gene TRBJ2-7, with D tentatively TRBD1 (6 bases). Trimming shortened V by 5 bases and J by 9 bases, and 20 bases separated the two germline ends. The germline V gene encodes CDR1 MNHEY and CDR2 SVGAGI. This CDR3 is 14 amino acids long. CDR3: CASSQTTGLYGQYF. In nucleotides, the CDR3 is TGTGCCAGCAGTCAAACGACAGGCCTGTATGGGCAGTACTTC.

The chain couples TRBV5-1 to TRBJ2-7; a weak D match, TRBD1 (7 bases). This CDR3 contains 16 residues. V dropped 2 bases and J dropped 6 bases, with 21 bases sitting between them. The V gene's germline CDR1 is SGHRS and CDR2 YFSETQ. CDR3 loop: CASSLPQGGQGGEQYF. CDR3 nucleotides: TGCGCCAGCAGCTTACCCCAGGGGGGCCAAGGCGGCGAGCAGTACTTC.

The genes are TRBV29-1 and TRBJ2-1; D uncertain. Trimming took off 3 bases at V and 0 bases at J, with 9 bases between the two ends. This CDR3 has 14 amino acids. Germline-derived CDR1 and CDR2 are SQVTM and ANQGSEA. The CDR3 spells CSVETESSYNEQFF. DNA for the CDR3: TGCAGCGTTGAGACGGAAAGCTCCTACAATGAGCAGTTCTTC.

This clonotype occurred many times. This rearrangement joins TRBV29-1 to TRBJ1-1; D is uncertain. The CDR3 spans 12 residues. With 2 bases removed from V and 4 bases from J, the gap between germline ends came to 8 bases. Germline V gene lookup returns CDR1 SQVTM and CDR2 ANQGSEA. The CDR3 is CSVEKSFTEAFF. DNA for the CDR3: TGCAGCGTTGAAAAATCTTTCACTGAAGCTTTCTTT.

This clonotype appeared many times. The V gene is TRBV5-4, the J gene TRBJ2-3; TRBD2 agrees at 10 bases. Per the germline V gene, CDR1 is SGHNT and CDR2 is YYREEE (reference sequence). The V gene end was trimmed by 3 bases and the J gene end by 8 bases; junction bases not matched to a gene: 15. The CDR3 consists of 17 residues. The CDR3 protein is CASSSLAGAGRGGTQYF. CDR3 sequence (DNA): TGTGCCAGCAGCTCCCTAGCGGGAGCGGGGCGGGGCGGTACGCAGTATTTT. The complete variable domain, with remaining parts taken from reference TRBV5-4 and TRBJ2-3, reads ETGVTQSPTHLIKTRGQQVTLRCSSQSGHNTVSWYQQALGQGPQFIFQYYREEENGRGNFPPRFSGLQFPNYSSELNVNALELDDSALYLCASSSLAGAGRGGTQYFGPGTRLTVL.

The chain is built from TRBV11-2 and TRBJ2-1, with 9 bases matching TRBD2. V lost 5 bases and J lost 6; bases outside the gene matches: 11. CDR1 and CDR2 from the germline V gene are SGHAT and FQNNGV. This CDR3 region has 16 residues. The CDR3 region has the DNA TGTGCCAGCAGCCGCCGAATAGCGGGAGATAGCAATGAGCAGTTCTTC. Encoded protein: CASSRRIAGDSNEQFF.

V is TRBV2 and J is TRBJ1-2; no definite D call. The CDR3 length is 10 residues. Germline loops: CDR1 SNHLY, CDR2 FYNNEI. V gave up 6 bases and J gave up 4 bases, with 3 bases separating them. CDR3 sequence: CASRLYGYTF. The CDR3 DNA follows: TGTGCCAGCAGGCTCTATGGCTACACCTTC.

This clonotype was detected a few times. The CDR3 DNA reads TGTGCCAGCAGTTACTCGTCCGGGTATGGGGCCAAAAACATTCAGTACTTC. This translates into CASSYSSGYGAKNIQYF. The chain joins TRBV6-5 to TRBJ2-4; D is unresolved. The length of the CDR3 is 17 residues. V was trimmed by 0 bases and J by 1 base, leaving 13 bases between them. CDR1 and CDR2 from the germline V gene are MNHEY and SVGAGI.